Shown below are 25 T cell receptor beta chains from a single sample sequenced in a study of blood T cell repertoires in COVID-19. Clones were sequenced by immunoSEQ multiplex PCR, and TCRdb holds only the in-frame ones, with some missing. The table lists about 74,000 clones, 88% of them singletons, with 1.5% to 2.5% in the top ten. The sequencing input was peripheral blood. All receptors derive from a woman of 80 years or more with active or convalescent COVID-19.

The CDR3, as DNA: TGTGCCAGTAGCCCCAGGGAAGGGCAGCCCCAGCATTTT. Translation gives CASSPREGQPQHF. The chain is built from TRBV19 and TRBJ1-5; maybe TRBD1 (5 bases). Germline V gives CDR1 LNHDA, CDR2 SQIVND (reference sequence). Between the trimmed V and J ends, which lost 6 bases and 7 bases, there was a span of 13 bases. This CDR3 spans 13 amino acids.

In this sample, this clone turned up once. The chain carries TRBV6-5 and TRBJ2-1; 12 bases fit TRBD2. V gave up 5 bases and J gave up 11 bases; unmatched junction bases: 7. This CDR3 has 14 amino acids. Germline V gene sequence: CDR1 MNHEY, CDR2 SVGAGI. CDR3 loop: CASSRLAGDPQQFF. Written as DNA, the CDR3 is TGTGCCAGCAGTAGACTAGCGGGGGACCCTCAGCAGTTCTTC.

Here the CDR3 DNA reads TGTGCCAGTAGCCCCCAGGGTCCCCAGCAGCCCCAGCATTTT. Its translation is CASSPQGPQQPQHF. The chain couples TRBV19 to TRBJ1-5, with D tentatively TRBD1 (5 bases). CDR1 LNHDA and CDR2 SQIVND come from the germline V gene (reference sequence). This CDR3 contains 14 residues. V was pared by 6 bases and J by 7 bases, with 16 bases between.

The chain is built from TRBV2 and TRBJ2-7; 12 bases align to TRBD1. Per germline, CDR1 SNHLY and CDR2 FYNNEI. V lost 5 bases, J lost 2 bases, and 4 bases stayed unmatched. This CDR3 has 15 amino acids. Written as DNA, the CDR3 is TGTGCCAGCAGTTACCGGGACAGGGGGCCCTACGAGCAGTACTTC. Its protein is CASSYRDRGPYEQYF.

The V and J genes are TRBV10-2 and TRBJ2-1, with TRBD2 matching over 10 bases. Germline loops: CDR1 WSHSY, CDR2 SAAADI. J gave up 8 bases and V 3 bases, and 7 bases lay outside the gene matches. This CDR3 has 15 amino acids. The CDR3 bases are TGCGCCAGCAGTGACCCCTCCAGCGGGGGGGATGAGCAGTTCTTC. Its translation: CASSDPSSGGDEQFF.

In nucleotides, the CDR3 is TGTGCCAGCAGCGAGCCGCCTGGACAGTATAATTCACCCCTCCACTTT. This codes for CASSEPPGQYNSPLHF. The rearrangement joins TRBV9 to TRBJ1-6, with D possibly TRBD1 on 6 matching bases. The CDR3 runs to 16 residues. Looked up from germline, CDR1 is SGDLS and CDR2 is YYNGEE. The ends were cut back, 3 bases at V and 4 bases at J, with 14 bases in the middle. Based on the CDR3 plus reference TRBV9 and TRBJ1-6, the full variable domain is DSGVTQTPKHLITATGQRVTLRCSPRSGDLSVYWYQQSLDQGLQFLIQYYNGEERAKGNILERFSAQQFPDLHSELNLSSLELGDSALYFCASSEPPGQYNSPLHFGNGTRLTVT.

This chain joins TRBV9 and TRBJ2-6; the match to TRBD2 covers 7 bases. Trimming cost V 3 bases and J 0 bases; bases outside gene matches: 6. This CDR3 comprises 17 residues. Germline lookup yields CDR1 SGDLS and CDR2 YYNGEE. For the CDR3, the DNA is TGTGCCAGCAGCGATCGGGGGGTCTTCTCTGGGGCCAACGTCCTGACTTTC. This translates into CASSDRGVFSGANVLTF.

CDR3 sequence (DNA): TGTGCCAGCTCACCGGGACTAGCGGTCGATTCCGGGGAGCTGTTTTTT. This translates into CASSPGLAVDSGELFF. The rearrangement links TRBV18 to TRBJ2-2; 11 bases align to TRBD2. This CDR3 has 16 residues. Germline CDR1 and CDR2: KGHSH and LQKENI. V lost 3 bases and J lost 6; bases outside the gene matches: 6.

The rearrangement joins TRBV24-1 to TRBJ2-3; D is possibly TRBD2 (5 bases). There are 12 residues in the CDR3. V lost 5 bases and J 6 bases, leaving 8 bases between the germline ends. Germline-derived CDR1 and CDR2 are KGHDR and SFDVKD. The CDR3 coding sequence is TGTGCCACCAGTGCCCAGCGGGATACGCAGTATTTT. It yields the protein CATSAQRDTQYF.

V and J are TRBV30 and TRBJ1-4; 7 bases align to TRBD1. The CDR3 consists of 13 residues. CDR1 is GTSNPN and CDR2 is SVGIG in the germline V gene (reference sequence). Unmatched junction bases numbered 5, after V lost 7 bases and J lost 3 bases. CDR3 in DNA: TGTGCCTCGAACAGGGGACCTAATGAAAAACTGTTTTTT. Its protein is CASNRGPNEKLFF.

The V and J genes are TRBV6-5 and TRBJ2-3; 9 positions match TRBD1. V shed 10 bases and J 6 bases; nucleotides not matched to a gene: 11. The V gene's germline CDR1 is MNHEY and CDR2 SVGAGI. The CDR3 loop spans 14 amino acids. The CDR3 DNA reads as TGTGCCACAGCCGGGGACAGGGCGTCGGATACGCAGTATTTT. Translation: CATAGDRASDTQYF.

The V gene is TRBV4-3, the J gene TRBJ1-1; perhaps TRBD1 as D (5 bases). V was clipped by 3 bases and J by 6 bases, with 14 bases between them. CDR3 length: 14 residues. The germline V gene encodes CDR1 LGHNA and CDR2 YSLEER. CDR3 residues: CASSHRVGVPEAFF. CDR3 DNA: TGCGCCAGCAGCCATCGCGTAGGGGTCCCTGAAGCTTTCTTT.

The rearrangement uses TRBV2 and TRBJ1-6; the D is unclear. The CDR3 sequence is 14 residues long. Trimming removed 6 bases from V and 7 bases from J, with 13 bases in between. Germline V gene sequence: CDR1 SNHLY, CDR2 FYNNEI. CDR3 region: CASRRGSDNSPLHF. CDR3 bases: TGTGCCAGCAGACGGGGATCGGACAATTCACCCCTCCACTTT.

This rearrangement joins TRBV12-1 to TRBJ2-2; TRBD2 is the table's D call and was not checked against the DNA. TRBV12-1 is labeled a pseudogene. The CDR3 runs 11 residues. The CDR3 here is CASSRGRELFF. The CDR3 bases are TGTGCCAGCAGCCGAGGGCGGGAGCTGTTTTTT.

This chain connects TRBV13 to TRBJ2-7, with 7 bases identical to TRBD1. V lost 5 bases and J lost 7; bases outside the gene matches: 11. There are 14 residues in the CDR3. CDR1 is PRHDT, CDR2 FYEKMQ, per germline (reference sequence). In DNA form, the CDR3 reads TGTGCCAGCAGCCATAGAACAGGGGCCTTTGAGCAGTACTTC. Its protein product is CASSHRTGAFEQYF.

The count of this clone is one. The chain has TRBV6-2 or TRBV6-3 and TRBJ2-3, with TRBD1 identical over 10 bases. Per germline, CDR1 MNHEY and CDR2 SVGEGT. The ends lost 2 bases at V and 5 bases at J; junction bases unmatched: 7. The CDR3 loop spans 16 amino acids. For the CDR3, the DNA is TGTGCCAGCAGTTACGGGGACAGGGGTTTTGGAGATACGCAGTATTTT. It encodes CASSYGDRGFGDTQYF.

This chain links TRBV3-1 (or the pseudogene TRBV3-2) with TRBJ2-3, with D perhaps matching TRBD1 (6 bases). Trimming removed 4 bases from V and 3 bases from J, with 8 bases in between. The CDR3 sequence is 13 residues long. Germline CDR1 LGHDT, CDR2 YNNKEL (reference sequence). CDR3 sequence reads: CASSPTGTDTQYF. CDR3 coding DNA: TGTGCCAGCAGCCCGACAGGTACAGATACGCAGTATTTT.

This CDR3 reads CASSLDLQGATISYTF. The CDR3 nucleotides read TGCGCCAGCAGCCTAGACCTACAGGGGGCAACTATCAGCTACACCTTC. The chain couples TRBV4-1 to TRBJ1-2, with TRBD1 identical over 9 bases. V dropped 4 bases and J dropped 9; count of bases not matched to a gene: 15. The CDR3 spans 16 residues. CDR1 is MGHRA, CDR2 YSYEKL, per germline.

The CDR3: CSASFGMVTGELFF. The DNA of the CDR3 is TGCAGTGCTAGTTTCGGGATGGTAACCGGGGAGCTGTTTTTT. This sequence joins TRBV20-1 and TRBJ2-2; TRBD2 is a possible D gene (5 bases). CDR3 length: 14 amino acids. The V and J ends lost 3 bases and 5 bases respectively, with 13 bases between them. Germline values: CDR1 DFQATT, CDR2 SNEGSKA (reference sequence).

The CDR3 protein is CASSYDSLASPLHF. The CDR3 nucleotides read TGTGCCAGCAGTTACGACAGTTTGGCTTCACCCCTCCACTTT. The chain recombines TRBV6-2 or TRBV6-3 with TRBJ1-6; tentatively, D is TRBD1 (5 bases). Germline V lookup: CDR1 MNHEY, CDR2 SVGEGT. The germline V and J ends were trimmed by 2 bases and 9 bases, with 11 bases remaining between them. The CDR3 length is 14 residues.

This clone was counted once. The V gene is TRBV19, the J gene TRBJ1-5, with D unclear. This CDR3 is 16 amino acids long. Germline lookup yields CDR1 LNHDA and CDR2 SQIVND (reference sequence). V was clipped by 8 bases and J by 0 bases, with 17 bases between them. The CDR3 DNA reads TGTGCCAGTCAGGTCACAGCTCTATATAGCAATCAGCCCCAGCATTTT. Its protein is CASQVTALYSNQPQHF.

The chain joins TRBV19 to TRBJ2-1; maybe TRBD2 (6 bases). Between the trimmed V and J ends, which lost 1 base and 0 bases, there was a span of 10 bases. The CDR3 loop spans 16 amino acids. Germline V gene sequence: CDR1 LNHDA, CDR2 SQIVND (reference sequence). The CDR3 DNA reads TGTGCCAGTAGTATAGCCGGGGGAGCCTCCTACAATGAGCAGTTCTTC. Translation gives CASSIAGGASYNEQFF. Full variable domain (remainder filled in from reference TRBV19 and TRBJ2-1): DGGITQSPKYLFRKEGQNVTLSCEQNLNHDAMYWYRQDPGQGLRLIYYSQIVNDFQKGDIAEGYSVSREKKESFPLTVTSAQKNPTAFYLCASSIAGGASYNEQFFGPGTRLTVL.

The V call is TRBV7-2, the J call TRBJ2-7; 7 bases are shared with TRBD2. The germline V gene encodes CDR1 SGHTA and CDR2 FQGNSA. The CDR3 length is 16 residues. V was clipped by 2 bases and J by 3 bases; unmatched bases: 10. The CDR3 spells CASSLSEIAGYYEQYF. The CDR3 bases are TGTGCCAGCAGCTTAAGCGAGATAGCGGGCTACTACGAGCAGTACTTC.

The CDR3 is CASSLGTGVQPQHF. CDR3 DNA: TGTGCCAGCAGTCTCGGGACAGGGGTTCAGCCCCAGCATTTT. V gene TRBV11-3 combines with J gene TRBJ1-5; TRBD1 matches at 10 bases. CDR3 length: 14 amino acids. Germline loops: CDR1 SGHNT, CDR2 YENEEA. The V segment lost 6 bases and the J segment 6 bases; nucleotides outside the gene matches: 5.

The V call is TRBV12-5, the J call TRBJ1-2, with TRBD1 identical over 12 bases. This CDR3 has 14 residues. CDR1 and CDR2 from the germline V gene are LGHNT and FRNRAP. The V gene end was trimmed by 5 bases and the J gene end by 9 bases; junction bases not matched to a gene: 7. Here the CDR3 DNA reads TGTGCTAGTGGTAGCCTCGGGACAGGGGGCCGCTACACCTTC. Its translation is CASGSLGTGGRYTF.